Sequencing of this T cell receptor (beta chain) was carried out in a study of T cell responses to AZD1222 COVID-19 vaccine. With regard to this clone: What it binds is unknown.

Researchers grouped second doses given at about 4 or about 12 weeks into one pool. Repertoires were generated with immunoSEQ multiplex PCR, while TCRdb's copy carries only in-frame clones and drops some. This sample has roughly 140,000 clones, with 90% found just once. V shed 7 bases and J shed 1 base, with 11 bases lying between them. CDR1 and CDR2 from the germline V gene are PRHDT and FYEKMQ (reference sequence). The CDR3 totals 13 residues. Study observations and caveats: Clonal diversity was possibly underestimated; the donors were predominantly white British and more often female. Reportedly, nearly half of unique spike TCRs recognized epitopes outside B.1.351/B.1.1.7 mutations. Every sample of the repertoires postdated the peak T cell response.

V gene TRBV13 combines with J gene TRBJ2-7; no clear D gene. The source of this sequence is an adult who received the AZD1222 COVID-19 vaccine. The material was peripheral blood, obtained 28 days after the second AZD1222 dose. The DNA for the CDR3 is TGTGCCAGCACCCCATACCGTTCCTACGAGCAGTACTTC. Its translation is CASTPYRSYEQYF.